Shown below are 16 T cell receptor beta chains from a single sample sequenced in a study of T cell repertoires in cytomegalovirus infection. Their target antigens are unknown. One entry per CDR3 protein results from TCRdb running MiXCR on the reads. The data contain about 920,000 distinct CDR3 sequences, approximately 31% of them singletons. The source material was cultured CD8+ T cells from PBMCs, sampled from culture after CMV antigen stimulation. All receptors derive from a human donor in good health (CMV status not recorded). Some clones in this sample may be carry-over from other donors' samples.

This clonotype was counted at least ten times. V usage is TRBV24-1 and J usage is TRBJ1-5, with D possibly TRBD1 on 5 matching bases. The V and J ends lost 0 bases and 2 bases respectively, with 10 bases between them. The CDR3 contains 16 residues. Germline lookup yields CDR1 KGHDR and CDR2 SFDVKD. In DNA, the CDR3 is TGTGCCACCAGTGATTTGAAACAGGCTGGCAATCAGCCCCAGCATTTT. Encoded protein: CATSDLKQAGNQPQHF.

This chain uses TRBV4-3 with TRBJ1-4; D may be TRBD1 (5 bases). In germline, CDR1 is LGHNA, CDR2 YSLEER. With 0 bases removed from V and 8 bases from J, the gap between germline ends came to 13 bases. CDR3 length: 15 residues. CDR3 bases: TGCGCCAGCAGCCAAGATGAATCCAGGGAGGAAAAACTGTTTTTT. Translated, it gives CASSQDESREEKLFF.

The chain recombines TRBV19 with TRBJ1-5, with TRBD1 as a possible D gene (6 bases). V was clipped by 0 bases and J by 1 base, with 16 bases between them. The CDR3 has 18 amino acids. Germline CDR1 LNHDA, CDR2 SQIVND (reference sequence). In DNA, the CDR3 is TGTGCCAGTAGTATAGATTCCCGGACAGCCGAAAGCAATCAGCCCCAGCATTTT. Translated, it gives CASSIDSRTAESNQPQHF.

This clonotype was seen ten or more times. The CDR3 DNA is TGTGCCAGCAGTTTGTCGGCCTATAGCACAGATACGCAGTATTTT. This sequence encodes CASSLSAYSTDTQYF. The chain is built from TRBV27 and TRBJ2-3; D call uncertain. V lost 3 bases to trimming and J lost 0 bases, with 10 bases between them. The CDR3 runs 15 residues. The germline V gene encodes CDR1 MNHEY and CDR2 SMNVEV (reference sequence).

This clonotype was recorded a few times. The V and J genes are TRBV7-6 and TRBJ1-3; D remains ambiguous. With 5 bases removed from V and 3 bases from J, the gap between germline ends came to 17 bases. The CDR3 has 16 residues. Per the germline V gene, CDR1 is SGHVS and CDR2 is FNYEAQ. Here the CDR3 reads CASSLERTSGGNTIYF. The CDR3 DNA follows: TGTGCCAGCAGCCTCGAAAGAACCAGCGGTGGAAACACCATATATTTT.

The chain links TRBV29-1 to TRBJ1-1; 8 nucleotides match TRBD1. CDR1 is SQVTM and CDR2 is ANQGSEA in the germline V gene. The CDR3 is 13 amino acids. The V gene end was trimmed by 8 bases and the J gene end by 6 bases; junction bases not matched to a gene: 11. The CDR3 DNA reads TGCAGCTTTTTGACAGGGGAACGGCCTGAAGCTTTCTTT. This translates into CSFLTGERPEAFF.

This chain links TRBV20-1 with TRBJ2-1, with 12 bases that match TRBD2. Germline V CDR1 and CDR2: DFQATT, SNEGSKA (reference sequence). The trim removed 3 bases at V and 8 bases at J, leaving 2 bases unmatched. The CDR3 is made up of 13 amino acids. The CDR3 region is CSARTSGGHEQFF. The CDR3 coding sequence is TGCAGTGCTAGGACTAGCGGGGGACATGAGCAGTTCTTC.

On this clonotype: One end of the junction is discordant with germline, which a read error may explain. The chain is built from TRBV7-9 and TRBJ1-4; TRBD1 might be the D (5 bases). In germline, CDR1 is SEHNR, CDR2 FQNEAQ (reference sequence). This CDR3 spans 13 amino acids. This CDR3 is CVSSKRGREKLFF. The CDR3 DNA is TGTGTCAGCAGCAAGAGGGGAAGGGAAAAACTGTTTTTT.

This clonotype appeared many times. V and J are TRBV7-2 and TRBJ2-1; 8 bases fit TRBD2. Looked up from germline, CDR1 is SGHTA and CDR2 is FQGNSA. This CDR3 contains 17 residues. V shed 1 base, J shed 9 bases, and the junction held 14 bases outside the gene matches. Here the CDR3 reads CASSLGSSGGLWGEQFF. The CDR3 nucleotides are TGTGCCAGCAGCTTAGGATCCAGCGGGGGCCTTTGGGGTGAGCAGTTCTTC.

The chain's CDR3 is CARTGTDTYEQYF. CDR3 in DNA: TGTGCCAGAACCGGGACCGACACCTACGAGCAGTACTTC. The chain uses TRBV2 and TRBJ2-7; D could derive from TRBD1 or TRBD2 (5 bases each). Trimming took 9 bases from V and 2 from J, leaving 14 bases between them. Germline CDR1 and CDR2: SNHLY and FYNNEI. CDR3 length: 13 amino acids.

The chain has TRBV12-3 or TRBV12-4 and TRBJ2-4; the match to TRBD2 covers 7 bases. The CDR3 loop spans 15 amino acids. J was trimmed by 3 bases and V by 4 bases; bases with no gene match: 6. The CDR3 sequence is CASSSSSGLKNIQYF. DNA of the CDR3: TGTGCCAGCAGTTCCTCTAGCGGCCTCAAAAACATTCAGTACTTC.

The chain has TRBV28 and TRBJ2-1; possible D gene TRBD2, 6 bases. Trimming took 6 bases from V and 9 from J, leaving 18 bases between them. In germline, CDR1 is MDHEN, CDR2 SYDVKM. The length of the CDR3 is 14 residues. CDR3 DNA sequence: TGTGCCAGCAGCTCGCGCCCCGTGCGGGGTGAGCAGTTCTTC. This encodes CASSSRPVRGEQFF.

Ten or more counts support this clonotype. CDR3 in amino acids: CASSLALGRSNQPQHF. In nucleotides, the CDR3 is TGTGCCAGCAGCTTAGCATTAGGGAGGAGCAATCAGCCCCAGCATTTT. This chain links TRBV7-8 with TRBJ1-5, with D uncertain. V was clipped by 0 bases and J by 1 base, with 10 bases between them. The germline gives CDR1 SGHVS, CDR2 FQNEAQ. CDR3 length: 16 residues.

The chain couples TRBV19 to TRBJ2-7; maybe TRBD1 (6 bases). The germline gives CDR1 LNHDA, CDR2 SQIVND (reference sequence). This CDR3 region has 16 residues. V lost 4 bases and J lost 5, with 21 bases in between. This CDR3 reads CASSTGTGMRIHEQYF. CDR3 in DNA: TGTGCCAGTAGTACAGGAACAGGGATGAGGATCCACGAGCAGTACTTC.

The V gene is TRBV7-9, the J gene TRBJ2-5; 10 bases are a match to TRBD2. The germline V gene encodes CDR1 SEHNR and CDR2 FQNEAQ (reference sequence). The V gene end was trimmed by 4 bases and the J gene end by 2 bases; junction bases not matched to a gene: 7. The CDR3 totals 16 residues. The CDR3 spells CASSSLAGGLQETQYF. CDR3 nucleotide sequence: TGTGCCAGCAGCTCCTTAGCGGGGGGCCTACAAGAGACCCAGTACTTC.

This clonotype was detected only a few times. This CDR3 is CASSERGAAQTSDTQYF. As DNA, the CDR3 is TGTGCCAGCAGTGAAAGGGGGGCAGCGCAGACGTCGGATACGCAGTATTTT. V gene TRBV6-1 combines with J gene TRBJ2-3; D is tentatively TRBD1 or TRBD2 (6 bases each). The CDR3 covers 17 residues. V dropped 2 bases and J dropped 6 bases, with 21 bases sitting between them. CDR1 and CDR2 (germline): MNHNS, SASEGT.